The 18 T cell receptor beta chains listed next were all sequenced from one sample in a study of blood T cell repertoires in COVID-19. TCRdb's copy holds only in-frame clones and misses some; the assay was immunoSEQ multiplex PCR. The sample has around 100,000 clones; 86% are singletons. The sample taken for sequencing was peripheral blood. The receptor set was obtained from a man between 40 and 49 years old with acute or convalescent COVID-19.

The J gene is TRBJ1-1, the V gene TRBV18, with 9 nucleotides matching TRBD1. Losses at the gene ends were 3 bases for V and 4 bases for J; bases not matched to a gene: 15. The CDR3 consists of 18 residues. In germline, CDR1 is KGHSH, CDR2 LQKENI. The CDR3 region is CASSPRTGAANDGTEAFF. The CDR3 DNA reads TGTGCCAGCTCACCCAGGACAGGGGCCGCAAATGACGGCACTGAAGCTTTCTTT.

This chain links TRBV25-1 with TRBJ1-2, with a possible D match to TRBD1 (5 bases). The CDR3 covers 15 residues. In germline, CDR1 is MGHDK, CDR2 SYGVNS. V was shortened by 2 bases and J by 4 bases, with 14 bases between the two germline ends. The CDR3 spells CASSEVVSQGYGYTF. In DNA, the CDR3 is TGTGCCAGCAGTGAAGTCGTGTCCCAGGGCTATGGCTACACCTTC.

This clone was picked up a small number of times. This chain uses TRBV21-1 with TRBJ1-2; the table's D gene call, TRBD1, was not cross checked with the DNA. TRBV21-1 is given as a pseudogene. The CDR3 contains 14 residues. The CDR3 sequence is CASSVDRGGYGYTF. Written as DNA, the CDR3 is TGTGCCAGCAGCGTTGACAGGGGGGGTTATGGCTACACCTTC.

V gene TRBV30 combines with J gene TRBJ1-5; 10 bases match TRBD1. This CDR3 has 18 residues. V shed 3 bases and J 6 bases; nucleotides not matched to a gene: 17. CDR1 is GTSNPN and CDR2 is SVGIG in the germline V gene (reference sequence). This CDR3 is CAWRQTTGTGEVSQPQHF. The CDR3 DNA follows: TGTGCCTGGAGACAAACTACGGGGACAGGGGAAGTCAGTCAGCCCCAGCATTTT.

V usage is TRBV11-2 and J usage is TRBJ2-1; the D gene is possibly TRBD1 (6 bases). The V end lost 2 bases, the J end lost 6 bases, and 14 bases lay between the germline ends. CDR3 length: 15 residues. CDR1 and CDR2 (germline): SGHAT, FQNNGV. The CDR3 sequence: CASSLWQGRVNEQFF. As DNA, the CDR3 is TGTGCCAGCAGCTTATGGCAGGGGCGAGTCAATGAGCAGTTCTTC.

This chain connects TRBV6-6 to TRBJ1-1; D is possibly TRBD1 (6 bases). Germline V gene data show CDR1 as MNHNY and CDR2 as SVGAGI (reference sequence). Trimming cost V 2 bases and J 0 bases, with 10 bases left between them. This CDR3 contains 15 residues. CDR3 residues: CASSYGGSVNTEAFF. The CDR3 coding sequence is TGTGCCAGCAGTTACGGGGGCAGCGTGAACACTGAAGCTTTCTTT.

The chain couples TRBV6-5 to TRBJ1-3, with a tentative D call TRBD1 (5 bases). There are 16 residues in the CDR3. V lost 2 bases to trimming and J lost 0 bases, with 11 bases between them. From germline, CDR1 is MNHEY and CDR2 SVGAGI. CDR3 DNA: TGTGCCAGCAGTTACGATGGGGGGAACTCTGGAAACACCATATATTTT. Translating it yields CASSYDGGNSGNTIYF.

The genes are TRBV6-6 and TRBJ2-7; 7 nucleotides match TRBD1. Germline CDR1 reads MNHNY; CDR2 reads SVGAGI (reference sequence). The V segment lost 0 bases and the J segment 3 bases; nucleotides outside the gene matches: 5. There are 15 residues in the CDR3. This chain's CDR3 is CASSYSGTAFYEQYF. CDR3 bases: TGTGCCAGCAGTTACTCCGGGACAGCCTTCTACGAGCAGTACTTC.

J is TRBJ1-2 and V is TRBV6-5; the D is unclear. V was shortened by 5 bases and J by 6 bases, with 7 bases between the two germline ends. The CDR3 sequence is 11 residues long. From germline, CDR1 is MNHEY and CDR2 SVGAGI. CDR3 DNA: TGTGCCAGCAGTCGGGGTGATGGCTACACCTTC. Amino acids: CASSRGDGYTF.

The gene calls are TRBV27 and TRBJ2-5; D unresolved. Trimming removed 6 bases at V and 4 bases at J, with 18 bases between. The CDR3 is made up of 15 amino acids. Germline V CDR1 and CDR2: MNHEY, SMNVEV (reference sequence). The CDR3 DNA reads TGTGCCAGCAGGCGAGAGATTTCCCCCCCAGAGACCCAGTACTTC. Amino acid sequence: CASRREISPPETQYF.

V gene TRBV18 combines with J gene TRBJ1-2, with D possibly matching TRBD1 (5 bases). V was pared by 3 bases and J by 2 bases, with 10 bases between. Looked up from germline, CDR1 is KGHSH and CDR2 is LQKENI. The CDR3 is made up of 14 amino acids. The CDR3 DNA reads as TGTGCCAGCTCACCGAGCACAGGCAACTATGGCTACACCTTC. Its translation is CASSPSTGNYGYTF. Full variable domain (remainder filled in from reference TRBV18 and TRBJ1-2): NAGVMQNPRHLVRRRGQEARLRCSPMKGHSHVYWYRQLPEEGLKFMVYLQKENIIDESGMPKERFSAEFPKEGPSILRIQQVVRGDSAAYFCASSPSTGNYGYTFGSGTRLTVV.

J is TRBJ2-7 and V is TRBV6-1; TRBD2 matches 7 bases. The CDR3 consists of 15 residues. The germline gives CDR1 MNHNS, CDR2 SASEGT. The V segment lost 4 bases and the J segment 2 bases; nucleotides outside the gene matches: 8. The CDR3 bases are TGTGCCAGCAGTGTAGCTAGCGGACATCCCTACGAGCAGTACTTC. It translates to CASSVASGHPYEQYF.

The chain uses TRBV11-3 and TRBJ2-4, with 8 bases matching TRBD2. Germline values: CDR1 SGHNT, CDR2 YENEEA. The CDR3 has 15 residues. Trimming took 0 bases from V and 13 from J; bases not matched to a gene: 11. CDR3 in DNA: TGTGCCAGCAGCTTAGATTCCCAAGGTAGCGGGACACAGTACTTC. It translates to CASSLDSQGSGTQYF.

The table lists this clone with a count of one. This chain uses TRBV7-7 with TRBJ2-1; 11 bases agree with TRBD2. From germline, CDR1 is SSHAT and CDR2 FNYEAQ (reference sequence). The CDR3 runs to 16 residues. Trimming took 5 bases from V and 3 from J; bases not matched to a gene: 6. CDR3 amino acids: CASSEEGLADYNEQFF. As DNA, the CDR3 is TGTGCCAGCAGCGAGGAGGGACTAGCGGACTACAATGAGCAGTTCTTC.

The rearrangement links TRBV2 to TRBJ2-7; a weak D match, TRBD2 (6 bases). V was clipped by 10 bases and J by 3 bases, with 16 bases between them. The CDR3 loop spans 13 amino acids. Germline CDR1 SNHLY, CDR2 FYNNEI. The CDR3 loop is CATRDGRDYEQYF. The CDR3 DNA reads TGTGCCACCAGGGACGGGAGAGACTACGAGCAGTACTTC.

CDR3 sequence reads: CAWRLAGGVEQFF. In DNA form, the CDR3 reads TGTGCCTGGAGACTAGCGGGAGGGGTTGAGCAGTTCTTC. This chain links TRBV30 with TRBJ2-1, with TRBD2 identical over 13 bases. CDR3 size: 13 residues. Germline assignment: CDR1 GTSNPN and CDR2 SVGIG (reference sequence). V was clipped by 3 bases and J by 9 bases; unmatched bases: 2.

The sample holds a few counts of this clone. This chain connects TRBV5-1 to TRBJ1-2; D remains unclear. This CDR3 has 14 residues. Germline V CDR1 and CDR2: SGHRS, YFSETQ. With 1 base removed from V and 0 bases from J, the gap between germline ends came to 7 bases. In nucleotides, the CDR3 is TGCGCCAGCAGCTTGACGGCGGCTAACTATGGCTACACCTTC. This sequence encodes CASSLTAANYGYTF. The variable domain in full, completed from reference TRBV5-1 and TRBJ1-2, reads KAGVTQTPRYLIKTRGQQVTLSCSPISGHRSVSWYQQTPGQGLQFLFEYFSETQRNKGNFPGRFSGRQFSNSRSEMNVSTLELGDSALYLCASSLTAANYGYTFGSGTRLTVV.

This chain connects TRBV29-1 to TRBJ1-1, with 8 bases fitting TRBD1. The germline CDR1 and CDR2 sequences are SQVTM and ANQGSEA. The CDR3 consists of 13 residues. J lost 2 bases, V lost 7 bases, and 6 bases had no gene match. The CDR3: CSAWTGINTEAFF. The CDR3 DNA follows: TGCAGCGCCTGGACAGGGATCAACACTGAAGCTTTCTTT. The entire variable domain, with the rest obtained from reference TRBV29-1 and TRBJ1-1, is as follows: SAVISQKPSRDICQRGTSLTIQCQVDSQVTMMFWYRQQPGQSLTLIATANQGSEATYESGFVIDKFPISRPNLTFSTLTVSNMSPEDSSIYLCSAWTGINTEAFFGQGTRLTVV.